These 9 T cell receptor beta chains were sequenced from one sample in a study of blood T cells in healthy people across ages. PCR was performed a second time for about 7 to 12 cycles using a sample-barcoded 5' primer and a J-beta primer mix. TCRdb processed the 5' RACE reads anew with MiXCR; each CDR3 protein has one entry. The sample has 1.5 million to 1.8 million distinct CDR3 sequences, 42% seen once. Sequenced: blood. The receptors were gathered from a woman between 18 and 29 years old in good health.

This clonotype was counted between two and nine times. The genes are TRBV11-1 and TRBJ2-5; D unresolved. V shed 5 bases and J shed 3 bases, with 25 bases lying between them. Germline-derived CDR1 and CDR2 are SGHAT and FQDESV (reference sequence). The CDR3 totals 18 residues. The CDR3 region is CASSPRWPGSPSEETQYF. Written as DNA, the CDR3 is TGTGCCAGCAGCCCTCGGTGGCCAGGCAGTCCCTCGGAAGAGACCCAGTACTTC.

In nucleotides, the CDR3 is TGCAGTGCTAGCGGTCTCGGGGATGGCTACACCTTC. Encoded protein: CSASGLGDGYTF. The chain recombines TRBV20-1 with TRBJ1-2; no clear D. Germline lookup yields CDR1 DFQATT and CDR2 SNEGSKA (reference sequence). The CDR3 runs 12 residues. Trimming stripped 3 bases from V and 6 bases from J, with 11 bases between.

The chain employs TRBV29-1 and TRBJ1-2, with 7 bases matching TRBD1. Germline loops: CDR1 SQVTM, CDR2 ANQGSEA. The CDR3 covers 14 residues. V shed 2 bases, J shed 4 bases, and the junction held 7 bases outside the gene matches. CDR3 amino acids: CSVEPGTVTYGYTF. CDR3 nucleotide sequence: TGCAGCGTTGAACCTGGGACAGTTACCTATGGCTACACCTTC.

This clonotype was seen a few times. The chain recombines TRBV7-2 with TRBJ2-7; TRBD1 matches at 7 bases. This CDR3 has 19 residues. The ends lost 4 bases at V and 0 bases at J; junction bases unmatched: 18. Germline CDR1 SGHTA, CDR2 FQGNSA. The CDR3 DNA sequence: TGTGCCAGCAGCTATACCGGGACAGCGAACGCCTTAAGCTCCTACGAGCAGTACTTC. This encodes CASSYTGTANALSSYEQYF.

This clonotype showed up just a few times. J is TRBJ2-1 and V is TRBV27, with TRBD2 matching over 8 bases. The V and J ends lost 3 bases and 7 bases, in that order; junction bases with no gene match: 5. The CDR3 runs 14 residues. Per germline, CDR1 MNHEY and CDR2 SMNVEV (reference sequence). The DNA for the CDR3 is TGTGCCAGCAGTTTGCAGCGGGAGTGGAATGAGCAGTTCTTC. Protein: CASSLQREWNEQFF.

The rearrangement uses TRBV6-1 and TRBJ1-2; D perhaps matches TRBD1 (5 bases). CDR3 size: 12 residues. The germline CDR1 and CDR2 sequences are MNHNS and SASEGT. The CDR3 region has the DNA TGTGTCACCGGAACCAGGACAACCCTTGGCACCTTC. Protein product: CVTGTRTTLGTF.

The CDR3 spells CASGGQGLLEQYF. In DNA, the CDR3 is TGTGCCAGCGGCGGGCAGGGGCTACTCGAGCAGTACTTC. The chain carries TRBV7-9 and TRBJ2-5, with D possibly TRBD1 on 6 matching bases. The end of the DNA fits TRBJ2-7 better, so the J call may be wrong. CDR1 and CDR2 (germline): SEHNR, FQNEAQ (reference sequence). The CDR3 runs 13 residues.

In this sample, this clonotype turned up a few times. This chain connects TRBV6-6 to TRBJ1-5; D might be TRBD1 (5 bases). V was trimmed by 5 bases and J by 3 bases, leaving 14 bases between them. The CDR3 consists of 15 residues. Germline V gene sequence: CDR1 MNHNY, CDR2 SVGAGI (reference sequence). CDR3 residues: CASSARDGYNQPQHF. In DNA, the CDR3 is TGTGCCAGCAGTGCTAGGGACGGCTACAATCAGCCCCAGCATTTT.

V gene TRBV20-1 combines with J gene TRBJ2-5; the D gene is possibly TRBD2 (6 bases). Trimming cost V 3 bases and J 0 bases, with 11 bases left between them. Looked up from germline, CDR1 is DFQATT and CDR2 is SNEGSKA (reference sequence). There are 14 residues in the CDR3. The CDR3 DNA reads TGCAGTGCTAGGGTAGCGGCGAACCAAGAGACCCAGTACTTC. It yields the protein CSARVAANQETQYF.